The 23 T cell receptor beta chains given below trace back to one sample, sequenced in a study of blood T cell repertoires in COVID-19. Sequencing used immunoSEQ multiplex PCR; TCRdb keeps in-frame clones, though not all of them. The sample lists 350,000 to 400,000 clones; roughly 90% were seen once. Sequences were obtained from PBMCs or T cells enriched from blood (not recorded which). Every receptor here comes from a woman aged 30 to 39 with acute COVID-19.

The chain has TRBV7-3 and TRBJ1-3, with 8 nucleotides matching TRBD1. The V gene end was trimmed by 5 bases and the J gene end by 3 bases; junction bases not matched to a gene: 6. The germline gives CDR1 SGHTA, CDR2 FQGTGA. The CDR3 extends over 15 amino acids. The CDR3 here is CASSPQGAGGNTIYF. CDR3 nucleotide sequence: TGTGCCAGCAGCCCGCAGGGGGCGGGTGGAAACACCATATATTTT.

V is TRBV5-6 and J is TRBJ1-4; D possibly corresponds to TRBD1 (5 bases). The CDR3 sequence is 15 residues long. Trimming removed 0 bases at V and 7 bases at J, with 13 bases between. Germline V CDR1 and CDR2: SGHDT, YYEEEE. CDR3 nucleotide sequence: TGTGCCAGCAGCTTGGCCTCCGGACAAGTTGAAAAACTGTTTTTT. Translation: CASSLASGQVEKLFF.

This chain connects TRBV19 to TRBJ1-1; TRBD1 is a possible D gene (6 bases). This CDR3 is 15 amino acids long. The germline CDR1 and CDR2 sequences are LNHDA and SQIVND (reference sequence). Trimming left V 0 bases short and J 4 bases short, with 12 bases between. CDR3 region: CASSIDRWGLTEAFF. For the CDR3, the DNA is TGTGCCAGTAGTATAGACCGGTGGGGGCTCACTGAAGCTTTCTTT.

This clone appeared a single time. The rearrangement joins TRBV6-5 to TRBJ2-7; 11 nucleotides match TRBD1. CDR1 and CDR2 (germline): MNHEY, SVGAGI. V gave up 6 bases and J gave up 4 bases; unmatched junction bases: 5. The CDR3 contains 14 residues. CDR3 DNA: TGTGCCAGCAGAGGGACAGGGGGTCCGTACGAGCAGTACTTC. Translating it yields CASRGTGGPYEQYF.

The V call is TRBV21-1, the J call TRBJ2-2; TRBD2 reflects the table's D call only, with no check against the DNA. TRBV21-1 is listed as a pseudogene. The CDR3 totals 18 residues. The CDR3 region has the DNA TGTGCCAGCACCTCAAGGGCGGGTAGCGGGGGCTACACCGGGGAGCTGTTTTTT. Translating gives CASTSRAGSGGYTGELFF.

The chain couples TRBV7-8 to TRBJ1-6, with D perhaps TRBD1 (5 bases). The CDR3 loop spans 13 amino acids. Per the germline V gene, CDR1 is SGHVS and CDR2 is FQNEAQ. V was cut by 4 bases and J by 6 bases, with 7 bases left in between. The DNA for the CDR3 is TGTGCCAGCAGCTCTGACAGTAATTCACCCCTCCACTTT. Translated, it gives CASSSDSNSPLHF.

The J gene is TRBJ2-1, the V gene TRBV9, with D hard to call. In germline, CDR1 is SGDLS, CDR2 YYNGEE. CDR3 size: 15 residues. V lost 2 bases, J lost 3 bases, and 12 bases lay in between. CDR3: CASSVALGSYNEQFF. CDR3 bases: TGTGCCAGCAGCGTCGCCCTAGGTAGCTACAATGAGCAGTTCTTC.

The chain carries TRBV7-8 and TRBJ1-2; a possible D gene is TRBD1 (6 bases). The CDR3 extends over 17 amino acids. V was cut by 5 bases and J by 2 bases, with 21 bases left in between. CDR1 and CDR2 from the germline V gene are SGHVS and FQNEAQ. CDR3 amino acids: CASSGGTRNRANYGYTF. As DNA, the CDR3 is TGTGCCAGCAGCGGAGGGACAAGGAACAGGGCAAACTATGGCTACACCTTC.

The rearrangement links TRBV20-1 to TRBJ2-7; the match to TRBD2 covers 10 bases. Germline lookup yields CDR1 DFQATT and CDR2 SNEGSKA (reference sequence). V shed 3 bases and J 4 bases; nucleotides not matched to a gene: 3. The CDR3 totals 13 residues. The CDR3 coding sequence is TGCAGTGCTAGTACTAGCGGGGTTTACGAGCAGTACTTC. Its translation: CSASTSGVYEQYF.

The chain couples TRBV3-1 (or the pseudogene TRBV3-2) to TRBJ1-4; a possible D gene is TRBD1 (5 bases). In germline, CDR1 is LGHDT, CDR2 YNNKEL (reference sequence). There are 14 residues in the CDR3. The ends were cut back, 4 bases at V and 8 bases at J, with 14 bases in the middle. The CDR3 sequence is CASSRRGVDEKLFF. The DNA for the CDR3 is TGTGCCAGCAGCCGAAGGGGTGTAGACGAAAAACTGTTTTTT.

This clone was seen only once. The chain has TRBV24-1 and TRBJ1-2; a possible D gene is TRBD1 (6 bases). This CDR3 has 14 residues. Germline V CDR1 and CDR2: KGHDR, SFDVKD. V gave up 1 base and J gave up 3 bases, with 8 bases separating them. CDR3 nucleotides: TGTGCCACCAGTGATTTCAGGGGAGACTATGGCTACACCTTC. Translated: CATSDFRGDYGYTF.

This chain links TRBV24-1 with TRBJ1-3, with 8 nucleotides matching TRBD1. In germline, CDR1 is KGHDR, CDR2 SFDVKD. The length of the CDR3 is 16 residues. Unmatched junction bases numbered 8, after V lost 4 bases and J lost 4 bases. CDR3 region: CATSETGTGPGNTIYF. The CDR3 region has the DNA TGTGCCACCAGTGAAACCGGGACAGGTCCGGGAAACACCATATATTTT.

The V gene is TRBV30, the J gene TRBJ1-5; D call uncertain. This CDR3 is 15 amino acids long. Deletions cut 4 bases from V and 0 bases from J, with 13 bases between. CDR1 GTSNPN and CDR2 SVGIG come from the germline V gene (reference sequence). The CDR3: CAWNCQRYSNQPQHF. The CDR3 nucleotides read TGTGCCTGGAATTGTCAGAGGTATAGCAATCAGCCCCAGCATTTT.

The V and J genes are TRBV27 and TRBJ2-5, with D possibly matching TRBD2 (6 bases). The V gene's germline CDR1 is MNHEY and CDR2 SMNVEV (reference sequence). This CDR3 is 14 amino acids long. V dropped 3 bases and J dropped 4 bases, with 12 bases sitting between them. The CDR3: CASSFGRRGETQYF. CDR3 DNA: TGTGCCAGCAGTTTCGGGCGGCGGGGAGAGACCCAGTACTTC.

The chain combines TRBV30 with TRBJ2-3, with D possibly being TRBD2 (7 bases). The CDR3 loop spans 15 amino acids. The germline gives CDR1 GTSNPN, CDR2 SVGIG (reference sequence). With 0 bases removed from V and 2 bases from J, the gap between germline ends came to 12 bases. Here the CDR3 DNA reads TGTGCCTGGAGTGTAGGAGGGGGGGCCACAGATACGCAGTATTTT. This translates into CAWSVGGGATDTQYF.

This rearrangement joins TRBV28 to TRBJ1-6, with 10 positions matching TRBD1. The CDR3 covers 17 residues. V gave up 2 bases and J gave up 7 bases; unmatched junction bases: 8. Germline V gene lookup returns CDR1 MDHEN and CDR2 SYDVKM. The chain's CDR3 is CASSLRGQGMRNSPLHF. The DNA for the CDR3 is TGTGCCAGCAGTTTAAGGGGACAGGGGATGAGAAATTCACCCCTCCACTTT.

A word on this clone: Germline and junction disagree at one end, which may indicate a read error. The V call is TRBV19, the J call TRBJ1-3; the match to TRBD1 covers 9 bases. The germline gives CDR1 LNHDA, CDR2 SQIVND (reference sequence). The CDR3 covers 19 residues. The CDR3 sequence: CASSLDGWTGVVSGNTIYF. The CDR3 coding sequence is TGTGCCAGTAGTCTAGACGGTTGGACAGGGGTCGTCTCTGGAAACACCATATATTTT.

The CDR3 DNA is TGCGCCACCGGGGACCAGGGGGCAAATGAAAAACTGTTTTTT. Amino acids: CATGDQGANEKLFF. The chain recombines TRBV4-1 with TRBJ1-4; 8 nucleotides line up with TRBD1. Germline CDR1 reads MGHRA; CDR2 reads YSYEKL. After removal of 10 bases from V and 5 bases from J, the junction contained 9 bases not matched to a gene. This CDR3 region has 14 residues.

This clone was seen a single time. The rearrangement links TRBV4-2 to TRBJ1-1, with D possibly matching TRBD1 (5 bases). Trimming removed 2 bases at V and 4 bases at J, with 17 bases between. This CDR3 contains 16 residues. Germline V CDR1 and CDR2: LGHNA, YNFKEQ. Here the CDR3 DNA reads TGTGCCAGCAGCCAATCCCAGTTACAAGGGGCCACTGAAGCTTTCTTT. Translating it yields CASSQSQLQGATEAFF.

This rearrangement joins TRBV6-6 to TRBJ2-1; TRBD1 matches at 8 bases. The junction had 4 bases not matched to a gene; V was cut back by 4 bases and J by 2 bases. This CDR3 is built from 15 residues. Germline V gene lookup returns CDR1 MNHNY and CDR2 SVGAGI (reference sequence). The CDR3 spells CASSSTTGAYNEQFF. CDR3 sequence (DNA): TGTGCCAGCAGTTCAACGACAGGGGCCTACAATGAGCAGTTCTTC.

This clone was observed once. The rearrangement joins TRBV19 to TRBJ2-3; 10 nucleotides agree with TRBD1. V was pared by 7 bases and J by 2 bases, with 3 bases of the junction left unmatched. Germline CDR1 LNHDA, CDR2 SQIVND (reference sequence). There are 14 residues in the CDR3. CDR3 nucleotides: TGTGCCAGTAAAGGGACAGGGGACACAGATACGCAGTATTTT. It translates to CASKGTGDTDTQYF.

As for this clone: At the DNA level, this CDR3 is encoded by other sequences in the same sample as well. The V and J genes are TRBV11-2 and TRBJ2-7; TRBD1 aligns across 8 bases. V was pared by 5 bases and J by 0 bases, with 3 bases of the junction left unmatched. CDR1 and CDR2 from the germline V gene are SGHAT and FQNNGV. The CDR3 length is 14 residues. This CDR3 is CASSRDRSSYEQYF. The DNA of the CDR3 is TGTGCCAGCAGCCGGGACAGGAGCTCCTACGAGCAGTACTTC.

The gene calls are TRBV14 and TRBJ1-1, with 10 bases lining up with TRBD1. The CDR3 has 15 residues. Unmatched junction bases numbered 3, after V lost 1 base and J lost 4 bases. Germline CDR1 and CDR2: SGHDN and FVKESK. The CDR3 here is CASSQGQGAATEAFF. The CDR3 coding sequence is TGTGCCAGCAGCCAAGGACAGGGGGCAGCCACTGAAGCTTTCTTT.